The T cell receptor (beta chain) described here comes from a study of T-cell reconstitution after alpha-beta-depleted transplantation in children. General study results and limits: Surviving recipient T cells and thymic progenitors underlay high day-60 TCRbeta diversity in some patients.

The library targeted TCRbeta and was prepared with unique molecular identifiers. Each CDR3 protein gets one entry after TCRdb re-called the PCR reads with MiXCR. The repertoire consists of some 440,000 distinct CDR3 sequences, with 15% to 20% occurring once and the leading ten covering around 30%. Germline V gives CDR1 DFQATT, CDR2 SNEGSKA (reference sequence). CDR3 length: 13 amino acids. Deletions cut 3 bases from V and 2 bases from J, with 11 bases between. In regard to this clonotype: Its antigen is unknown.

The chain combines TRBV20-1 with TRBJ2-7; D might be TRBD1 (6 bases). This receptor was taken from a boy in the first two years of life who had a stem cell transplant for Wiskott-Aldrich syndrome, so the T cells may come from the graft donor. The sample was PBMCs, mostly from graft donor cells, taken 360 days after TCRalphabeta/CD19-depleted stem cell transplant. The CDR3 spells CSASPTGTYEQYF. CDR3 coding DNA: TGCAGTGCTAGCCCTACAGGGACCTACGAGCAGTACTTC.